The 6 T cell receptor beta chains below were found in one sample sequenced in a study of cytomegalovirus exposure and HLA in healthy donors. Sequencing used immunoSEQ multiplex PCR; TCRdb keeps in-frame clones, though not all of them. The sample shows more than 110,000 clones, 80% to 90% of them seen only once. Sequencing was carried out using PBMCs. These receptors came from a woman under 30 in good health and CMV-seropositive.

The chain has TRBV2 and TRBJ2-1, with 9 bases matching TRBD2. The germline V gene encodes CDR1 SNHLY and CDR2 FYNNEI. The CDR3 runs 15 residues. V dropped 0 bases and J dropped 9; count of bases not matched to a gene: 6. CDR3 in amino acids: CASSEAVAGGGEQFF. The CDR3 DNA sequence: TGTGCCAGCAGTGAAGCGGTGGCGGGGGGGGGTGAGCAGTTCTTC.

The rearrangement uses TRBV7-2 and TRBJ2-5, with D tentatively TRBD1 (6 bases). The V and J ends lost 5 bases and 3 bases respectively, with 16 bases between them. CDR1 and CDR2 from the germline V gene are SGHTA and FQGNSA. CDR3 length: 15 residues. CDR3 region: CASSAAGTMKETQYF. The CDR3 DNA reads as TGTGCCAGCAGCGCCGCCGGGACAATGAAAGAGACCCAGTACTTC.

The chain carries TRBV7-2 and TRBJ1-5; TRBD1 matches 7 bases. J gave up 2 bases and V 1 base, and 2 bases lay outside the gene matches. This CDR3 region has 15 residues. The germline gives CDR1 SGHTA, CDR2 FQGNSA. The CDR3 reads CASSLETGRNQPQHF. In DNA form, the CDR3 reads TGTGCCAGCAGCTTAGAGACAGGGCGCAATCAGCCCCAGCATTTT.

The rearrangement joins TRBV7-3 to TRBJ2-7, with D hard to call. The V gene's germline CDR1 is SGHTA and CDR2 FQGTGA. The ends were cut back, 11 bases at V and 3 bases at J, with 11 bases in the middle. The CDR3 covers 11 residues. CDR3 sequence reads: CARQHVYEQYF. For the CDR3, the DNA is TGTGCCCGACAACACGTCTACGAGCAGTACTTC. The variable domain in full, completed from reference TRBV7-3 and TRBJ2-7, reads GAGVSQTPSNKVTEKGKYVELRCDPISGHTALYWYRQSLGQGPEFLIYFQGTGAADDSGLPNDRFFAVRPEGSVSTLKIQRTERGDSAVYLCARQHVYEQYFGPGTRLTVT.

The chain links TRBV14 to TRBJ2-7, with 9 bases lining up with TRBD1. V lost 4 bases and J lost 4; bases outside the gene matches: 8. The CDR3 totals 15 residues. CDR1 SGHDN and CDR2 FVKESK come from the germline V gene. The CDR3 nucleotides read TGTGCCAGCAGCCTAGCCGGGACAGGGCGATACGAGCAGTACTTC. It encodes CASSLAGTGRYEQYF.

For the CDR3, the DNA is TGTGCCAGCAGCTTAGTTGGAGGGAGGACCGGGGAGCTGTTTTTT. This encodes CASSLVGGRTGELFF. The rearrangement links TRBV7-2 to TRBJ2-2; D might be TRBD2 (6 bases). The CDR3 sequence is 15 residues long. CDR1 and CDR2 from the germline V gene are SGHTA and FQGNSA. The V end lost 1 base, the J end lost 5 bases, and 11 bases lay between the germline ends.